The 6 T cell receptor beta chains in this list originate from one sample, sequenced in a study of control samples from healthy donors and cancer patients. Measured with immunoSEQ multiplex PCR; TCRdb has only the in-frame clones, and not every one. Of about 18,000 clones in the sample, 84% were seen once. Sequenced sample: PBMCs. The source is a woman in her sixties or seventies with lung cancer.

V and J are TRBV5-1 and TRBJ1-4, with TRBD1 matching 9 bases. The CDR3 length is 17 residues. Germline loops: CDR1 SGHRS, CDR2 YFSETQ. V shed 3 bases, J shed 8 bases, and the junction held 14 bases outside the gene matches. CDR3: CASSSPGQGKEGEKLFF. CDR3 DNA sequence: TGCGCCAGCAGCTCCCCGGGACAGGGAAAAGAGGGCGAAAAACTGTTTTTT. The full variable domain, rest sourced from reference TRBV5-1 and TRBJ1-4, is KAGVTQTPRYLIKTRGQQVTLSCSPISGHRSVSWYQQTPGQGLQFLFEYFSETQRNKGNFPGRFSGRQFSNSRSEMNVSTLELGDSALYLCASSSPGQGKEGEKLFFGSGTQLSVL.

In the case of this clone: The junction departs from germline at one end; a sequencing error may be responsible. The chain recombines TRBV7-2 with TRBJ2-5; perhaps TRBD2 as D (6 bases). Germline values: CDR1 SGHTA, CDR2 FQGNSA. The CDR3 covers 15 residues. The CDR3 DNA reads TGTGCCAGCACCTTAGGAGCGGGTCCGCAAGAGACCCAGTACTTC. Translated, it gives CASTLGAGPQETQYF.

J is TRBJ1-6 and V is TRBV2; possibly TRBD1 for D (6 bases). The V gene lost 3 bases and the J gene lost 9 bases, with 15 bases spanning the gap. The CDR3 totals 15 residues. Germline assignment: CDR1 SNHLY and CDR2 FYNNEI. The CDR3 reads CASSEDSLRSSPLHF. DNA of the CDR3: TGTGCCAGCAGTGAGGACAGTTTGAGATCTTCACCCCTCCACTTT.

The chain carries TRBV5-1 and TRBJ2-3, with D perhaps matching TRBD1 (6 bases). The length of the CDR3 is 15 residues. Germline CDR1 is SGHRS and CDR2 is YFSETQ. V was shortened by 0 bases and J by 2 bases, with 10 bases between the two germline ends. CDR3 residues: CASSLGAGDTDTQYF. The CDR3 nucleotides are TGCGCCAGCAGCTTGGGGGCAGGGGACACAGATACGCAGTATTTT. The whole variable domain, filled in from reference TRBV5-1 and TRBJ2-3, reads KAGVTQTPRYLIKTRGQQVTLSCSPISGHRSVSWYQQTPGQGLQFLFEYFSETQRNKGNFPGRFSGRQFSNSRSEMNVSTLELGDSALYLCASSLGAGDTDTQYFGPGTRLTVL.

This chain links TRBV6-5 with TRBJ1-2, with 7 bases matching TRBD1. After removal of 0 bases from V and 6 bases from J, the junction contained 7 bases not matched to a gene. The length of the CDR3 is 15 residues. Germline V lookup: CDR1 MNHEY, CDR2 SVGAGI. The DNA of the CDR3 is TGTGCCAGCAGTTACTCGGACAGGAGGGGCGATGGCTACACCTTC. Its translation: CASSYSDRRGDGYTF.

The rearrangement links TRBV7-8 to TRBJ2-1, with D perhaps matching TRBD1 (6 bases). The germline V gene encodes CDR1 SGHVS and CDR2 FQNEAQ. Trimming stripped 6 bases from V and 5 bases from J, with 14 bases between. CDR3 length equals 14 residues. CDR3 amino acids: CASRTQGPNNEQFF. DNA of the CDR3: TGTGCCAGCAGGACCCAGGGGCCGAACAATGAGCAGTTCTTC.